This T cell receptor (beta chain) comes out of a study of T cell responses to AZD1222 COVID-19 vaccine. In the study overall: The study pooled second doses at about 4 or about 12 weeks.

The CDR3 is 13 residues long. Germline V CDR1 and CDR2: SGHTA, FQGTGA. V was pared by 5 bases and J by 11 bases, with 15 bases between. Points on this clone: Its antigen is as yet unknown.

Study findings and constraints: Clonal diversity was possibly underestimated, and the donors were mostly white British, with more females. The number of AZD1222 recipients seropositive at baseline was only five to seven. Repertoires were obtained solely post-peak T cell response.

The table came from immunoSEQ multiplex PCR; TCRdb's copy has only in-frame clones and leaves some out. The data hold 95,000 to 150,000 clones, with around 89% observed a single time. This clonotype originated in an adult in good health. The V gene is TRBV7-3, the J gene TRBJ1-4; no reliable D call. This specimen consisted of peripheral blood, obtained on day 0 of AZD1222 vaccination. CDR3 loop: CASSLEIMKKLFF. CDR3 sequence (DNA): TGTGCCAGCAGCCTCGAAATAATGAAGAAACTGTTTTTT.